This passage covers 10 T cell receptor beta chains from one sample sequenced in a study of vaccination and CD4 T cells after COVID-19. These receptors lack a known antigen. Sequencing of cultured CD4+ T cell DNA used the Oncomine TCR Beta short-read assay. MiXCR, run by TCRdb on the PCR reads, gives a single entry per CDR3 protein. This sample has over 10,000 distinct CDR3 sequences; approximately 45% occur once, and the top ten carry roughly 8%. Treatment noted: roughly 10-day PBMC culture with coronavirus spike peptide pools or control peptides (ViraFEST assay). The material was CD4+ T cells from blood, cultured in vitro, obtained after SARS-CoV-2 vaccination. These receptors came from a human donor who had recovered from COVID-19.

This clonotype is judged medium-sized. V usage is TRBV28 and J usage is TRBJ2-3, with 9 positions matching TRBD2. This CDR3 is 16 amino acids long. Germline-derived CDR1 and CDR2 are MDHEN and SYDVKM. V was pared by 5 bases and J by 4 bases, with 10 bases of the junction left unmatched. CDR3 DNA sequence: TGTGCCAGCAGTCCAGGCGGGAGGGCTAACTCAGATACGCAGTATTTT. Amino acid sequence: CASSPGGRANSDTQYF.

This chain uses TRBV25-1 with TRBJ1-5; D call uncertain. Germline assignment: CDR1 MGHDK and CDR2 SYGVNS. This CDR3 region has 16 residues. The V end lost 5 bases, the J end lost 1 base, and 15 bases lay between the germline ends. CDR3 DNA sequence: TGTGCCAGCAGTAGTCCGGGGAGAGGGAGCAATCAGCCCCAGCATTTT. This sequence encodes CASSSPGRGSNQPQHF.

The chain recombines TRBV28 with TRBJ2-1; 9 nucleotides align to TRBD2. This CDR3 region has 15 residues. Germline loops: CDR1 MDHEN, CDR2 SYDVKM. Trimming removed 2 bases from V and 6 bases from J; junction bases left unmatched: 5. In DNA form, the CDR3 reads TGTGCCAGCAGTTTAGCGGGAGGGGACGTCAATGAGCAGTTCTTC. It codes for CASSLAGGDVNEQFF.

This clonotype was seen a handful of times. The V call is TRBV7-9, the J call TRBJ1-5; D possibly corresponds to TRBD1 (5 bases). The V and J ends lost 3 bases and 7 bases respectively, with 22 bases between them. Looked up from germline, CDR1 is SEHNR and CDR2 is FQNEAQ (reference sequence). The CDR3 spans 17 residues. The CDR3 loop reads CASSLAGQGITAQPQHF. Here the CDR3 DNA reads TGTGCCAGCAGCTTGGCGGGGCAGGGCATCACTGCGCAGCCCCAGCATTTT.

This clonotype was seen only a few times. The chain links TRBV20-1 to TRBJ1-6; 10 nucleotides match TRBD1. With V trimmed by 6 bases and J by 9 bases, 8 bases remained unmatched. CDR3 length equals 14 residues. Germline V gene lookup returns CDR1 DFQATT and CDR2 SNEGSKA (reference sequence). DNA for the CDR3: TGCAGTGCGTCACAGACAGGGGGCCTTTCACCCCTCCACTTT. Translating it yields CSASQTGGLSPLHF.

The V and J genes are TRBV20-1 and TRBJ2-7; no firm D call. This CDR3 region has 13 residues. Trimming took 1 base from V and 3 from J, leaving 10 bases between them. Germline V gene sequence: CDR1 DFQATT, CDR2 SNEGSKA (reference sequence). The CDR3 nucleotides are TGCAGTGCTAGAGGGTCCTCAGACTACGAGCAGTACTTC. Translating it yields CSARGSSDYEQYF.

This clonotype was detected a few times. The chain couples TRBV20-1 to TRBJ2-5; TRBD2 might be the D (5 bases). Germline CDR1 DFQATT, CDR2 SNEGSKA (reference sequence). The CDR3 extends over 14 amino acids. Trimming took off 0 bases at V and 2 bases at J, with 10 bases between the two ends. In DNA, the CDR3 is TGCAGTGCTAGAGATGGAGGCATTCAAGAGACCCAGTACTTC. Amino acid sequence: CSARDGGIQETQYF.

This clonotype was seen a handful of times. The chain joins TRBV6-1 to TRBJ1-3; no clear D gene. The CDR3 extends over 17 amino acids. CDR1 and CDR2 from the germline V gene are MNHNS and SASEGT. V gave up 0 bases and J gave up 0 bases, with 12 bases separating them. The DNA for the CDR3 is TGTGCCAGCAGTGAAGCCGGAGGGTCCTACTCTGGAAACACCATATATTTT. The encoded protein is CASSEAGGSYSGNTIYF.

The rearrangement uses TRBV30 and TRBJ2-1, with D possibly TRBD1 on 6 matching bases. The CDR3 runs 15 residues. Trimming removed 2 bases from V and 0 bases from J, with 11 bases in between. CDR1 is GTSNPN and CDR2 is SVGIG in the germline V gene (reference sequence). CDR3: CAWSIGQSSYNEQFF. The CDR3 DNA is TGTGCCTGGAGTATAGGACAGAGCTCCTACAATGAGCAGTTCTTC.

V is TRBV6-1 and J is TRBJ1-1, with TRBD1 as a possible D gene (6 bases). Between the trimmed V and J ends, which lost 6 bases and 4 bases, there was a span of 18 bases. Germline CDR1 MNHNS, CDR2 SASEGT. The CDR3 extends over 15 amino acids. The CDR3 DNA reads TGTGCCAGCAGGCGAACAGGGTACGGGACCACTGAAGCTTTCTTT. Encoded protein: CASRRTGYGTTEAFF.